The 2 T cell receptor beta chains reported below all come from one sample, sequenced in a study of response to subunit inactivated influenza vaccine. TCRdb re-called the RT-PCR reads with MiXCR, one entry per CDR3 protein. The table shows 750,000 to 850,000 distinct CDR3 sequences, with less than 20% occurring only once. The sequencing used PBMCs from blood, collected more than 4 days after vaccination. The receptor set was obtained from a man between 45 and 60 years old who received an inactivated influenza vaccine.

The V gene is TRBV10-3, the J gene TRBJ1-2; D is undetermined. In germline, CDR1 is ENHRY, CDR2 SYGVKD. CDR3 length: 13 amino acids. V was shortened by 5 bases and J by 5 bases, with 12 bases between the two germline ends. The CDR3 spells CAISTGEAYGYTF. The CDR3 region has the DNA TGTGCCATCAGTACTGGGGAGGCATATGGCTACACCTTC.

This clonotype was counted between two and nine times. This rearrangement joins TRBV12-3 or TRBV12-4 to TRBJ2-2; tentative D call: TRBD2 (5 bases). The V end was cut by 3 bases, the J end by 5 bases, with 10 bases between. The CDR3 is 14 amino acids. CDR3 sequence reads: CASSFHSGTGELFF. As DNA, the CDR3 is TGTGCCAGCAGTTTCCATTCGGGAACCGGGGAGCTGTTTTTT.